This note documents a single T cell receptor beta chain sequence. Germline V lookup: CDR1 SGHTA, CDR2 FQGTGA. Trimming pared 3 bases from V and 4 bases from J, leaving 12 bases between. The length of the CDR3 is 15 residues. After extraction with the RNeasy kit, roughly 0.45 to 1 ug of the RNA was reverse transcribed using random hexamers. A multiplex approach, immunoSEQ multiplex PCR, amplified TCR beta CDR3 across 54 Vbeta and 13 Jbeta. TCRdb analysed the immunoSEQ multiplex PCR reads with MiXCR anew, one entry per CDR3 protein. Found here are some 99,000 distinct CDR3 sequences, roughly 96% of them singletons; the top ten hold 0.096%. The data were obtained in a study of CD8 T cells in Susac syndrome. TEMRA cells were FACS-enriched, with CD8+ and CD4+ T cells isolated negatively.

Sequenced sample: CD4+ T cells from PBMCs. This receptor was identified in a human donor in good health. The chain links TRBV7-3 to TRBJ2-2, with a tentative D call TRBD1 (5 bases). Here the CDR3 reads CASSLGRRATGELFF. The DNA for the CDR3 is TGTGCCAGCAGCTTGGGGCGCAGGGCCACCGGGGAGCTGTTTTTT.